The clone carrying this T cell receptor (beta chain) was seen once. TCRdb keeps only in-frame clones here, not all; method: immunoSEQ multiplex PCR. The data hold more than 95,000 clones, with about 86% observed a single time. The source of the sample is a study of blood T cell repertoires in COVID-19. Study overall: There were acute and convalescent COVID-19 samples, and they came from the United States, Italy and Spain.

The material sequenced was peripheral blood. This TCR was sampled from a woman aged 60-70 years in a cohort sampled during active or convalescent COVID-19.

Here the CDR3 DNA reads TGTGCCAGTAGTGCGGGACTAGCGGGTCTCGAGCAGTACTTC. Amino acid sequence: CASSAGLAGLEQYF. The chain recombines TRBV19 with TRBJ2-7; 12 bases align to TRBD2. The CDR3 totals 14 residues. The V segment lost 5 bases and the J segment 6 bases; nucleotides outside the gene matches: 5. Germline V gene data show CDR1 as LNHDA and CDR2 as SQIVND (reference sequence).